This is a list of T cell receptor beta chains from one sample in a study of T cell therapy after organ transplantation. Using immunoSEQ multiplex PCR, the repertoire was profiled, and TCRdb retains in-frame clones only, with some absent. The table shows fewer than 25,000 clones, with approximately 85% occurring only once. These receptors' antigens are unknown. The sample here was CD8+ T cells from blood, taken after autologous CMV-specific T cell therapy. These receptors were taken from a human patient who had received a solid organ transplant and had CMV disease. The T cells may partly be graft donor cells. The CDR3 runs from the conserved cysteine through the conserved F or W. A D gene is named only where the DNA matches it firmly. Expanded clones are given a class, and other clones once, few, many or no size at all.

j_call | clone_size | v_call | d_call | cdr3_nt | cdr3_aa
TRBJ2-3 | NA | TRBV4-2 | TRBD2 | TGTGCCAGCAGGCTAACTAGCGGGGGATACGACGGCGATACGCAGTATTTT | CASRLTSGGYDGDTQYF
TRBJ1-1 | once | TRBV5-1 | NA | TGCGCCAGCAGCGTTACAGGGTTGCCGAGGGTAAACCCTGAAGCTTTCTTT | CASSVTGLPRVNPEAFF
TRBJ1-2 | few | TRBV19 | NA | TGTGCCAGTAGTATTCCTTACACTTCCTATGGCTACACCTTC | CASSIPYTSYGYTF
TRBJ1-4 | NA | TRBV25-1 | NA | TGTGCCAGCAGCCACCCGGTCCAGCAGGAGGGCGATGAAAAACTGTTTTTT | CASSHPVQQEGDEKLFF
TRBJ1-1 | NA | TRBV6-6 | TRBD1 | TGTGCCAGCAGCACCTTCGGACAGGACGCTGAAGCTTTCTTT | CASSTFGQDAEAFF
TRBJ2-3 | NA | TRBV5-4 | NA | TGTGCCAGCAGCTCTTCCCACAGAGGGACCTTTGGACTCGATCATACGCAGTATTTT | CASSSSHRGTFGLDHTQYF
TRBJ2-7 | NA | TRBV4-1 | NA | TGCGCCAGCAGCCCCCAGGGACTCAGCTACGAGCAGTACTTC | CASSPQGLSYEQYF
TRBJ1-1 | NA | TRBV13 | NA | TGTGCCAGCAGCTTAGGTCTAAGCCCCCGGGGGACTGAAGCTTTCTTT | CASSLGLSPRGTEAFF
TRBJ1-3 | NA | TRBV30 | NA | TGTGCCGGAACGTGGGCAGCCTTTGGAAACACCATATATTTT | CAGTWAAFGNTIYF
TRBJ2-3 | NA | TRBV7-9 | TRBD1 | TGTGCCAGCAGCTCACCCCGGAGACAGGGAGCCCATACGCAGTATTTT | CASSSPRRQGAHTQYF
TRBJ2-1 | NA | TRBV4-3 | TRBD2 | TGCGCCAGCAGCCAAGAGACTAGCGGGGGGGCTCACAATGAGCAGTTCTTC | CASSQETSGGAHNEQFF
TRBJ2-7 | NA | TRBV6-6 | NA | TGTGCCAGCACCGGGACTGGCTACGAGCAGTACTTC | CASTGTGYEQYF
TRBJ2-5 | NA | TRBV5-6 | NA | TGTGCCAGCAGCTTGGTCGGGGTAGGGTTTGTGGCCCAGTACTTC | CASSLVGVGFVAQYF
TRBJ2-3 | NA | TRBV11-2 | NA | TGTGCCAGCAGCTTAGTTGGGGTGTTGGCAGATACGCAGTATTTT | CASSLVGVLADTQYF
TRBJ1-1 | NA | TRBV6-1 | NA | TGTGCCAGCAGTGATCAACACCTAACCTTGGAGAACACTGAAGCTTTCTTT | CASSDQHLTLENTEAFF
TRBJ2-2 | NA | TRBV2 | TRBD1 | TGTGCCGGCGGACAGGGAGACACCGGGGAGCTGTTTTTT | CAGGQGDTGELFF
TRBJ1-3 | medium-sized | TRBV4-1 | NA | TGCGCCAGCAGCCCCCGGGACCCTGGCTCTGGAAACACCATATATTTT | CASSPRDPGSGNTIYF
TRBJ1-1 | NA | TRBV11-2 | NA | TGTGCCAGCAGCTTAGTTGTAATGAACACTGAAGCTTTCTTT | CASSLVVMNTEAFF
TRBJ1-1 | NA | TRBV7-8 | NA | TGTGCCAGCAGCTTAGGTTTAGGGGCAGCTGAAGCTTTCTTT | CASSLGLGAAEAFF
TRBJ2-7 | NA | TRBV7-7 | TRBD1 | TGTGCCAGCAGCTCGACAGGGGGGAGGTACGAGCAGTACTTC | CASSSTGGRYEQYF
TRBJ1-1 | NA | TRBV5-1 | TRBD1 | TGCGCCAGCAGCTTTGCCGGGACAGCCGGGAACACTGAAGCTTTCTTT | CASSFAGTAGNTEAFF
TRBJ2-2 | NA | TRBV6-5 | NA | TGTGCCAGCAGTTACTCGGGAGAAGGGGTCTCCGGGGAGCTGTTTTTT | CASSYSGEGVSGELFF
TRBJ2-2 | NA | TRBV27 | TRBD1 | TGTGCCAGCAGTACCAAACAGGGGGCCTACACCGGGGAGCTGTTTTTT | CASSTKQGAYTGELFF
TRBJ1-6 | NA | TRBV9 | NA | TGTGCCAGCAGCGCCCTCAATTCACCCCTCCACTTT | CASSALNSPLHF
TRBJ1-1 | NA | TRBV19 | NA | TGTGCCAGTAAAGGGTTGGATGACACTGAAGCTTTCTTT | CASKGLDDTEAFF
TRBJ1-1 | NA | TRBV27 | NA | TGTGCCAGCAGTTTATCGAGGGCTAACACTGAAGCTTTCTTT | CASSLSRANTEAFF
TRBJ1-3 | NA | TRBV6-1 | NA | TGTGCCAGCAGTGAAGTCATTAACTCTGGAAACACCATATATTTT | CASSEVINSGNTIYF
TRBJ1-1 | once | TRBV29-1 | NA | TGCAGCGTTGACCGGGTAGTGGGAGCTTTCTTT | CSVDRVVGAFF
TRBJ2-3 | NA | TRBV13 | TRBD2 | TGTGCCAGCAGCTTAGTCGGGGAGGGATTCACAGATACGCAGTATTTT | CASSLVGEGFTDTQYF
TRBJ2-1 | NA | TRBV7-9 | NA | TGTGCCAGCAGCTTAGTAACCGAACCCCTGCAGTTCTTC | CASSLVTEPLQFF
TRBJ2-7 | NA | TRBV12-5 | NA | TGTGCTAGTGGTTTGGTACCGCACATCACCTACGAGCAGTACTTC | CASGLVPHITYEQYF
TRBJ2-1 | NA | TRBV19 | TRBD2 | TGTGCCAGTAGTATACCAGCGGGGGGCTACAATGAGCAGTTCTTC | CASSIPAGGYNEQFF
TRBJ2-1 | NA | TRBV5-5 | NA | TGTGCCAGCAGCTTCGTACAGGGCGAATACAATGAGCAGTTCTTC | CASSFVQGEYNEQFF
TRBJ2-7 | once | TRBV10-3 | TRBD2 | TGTGCCATCAGTGGCCAGGAGGGACTAGCGTACTACGAGCAGTACTTC | CAISGQEGLAYYEQYF
TRBJ2-3 | NA | TRBV5-4 | NA | TGTGCCAGCAGCTTTCCGGATGACACCTGGGGCACAGATACGCAGTATTTT | CASSFPDDTWGTDTQYF
TRBJ2-2 | NA | TRBV7-8 | NA | TGTGCCAGCCTGACCCTCGGGGAGCTGTTTTTT | CASLTLGELFF
TRBJ1-1 | NA | TRBV6-6 | NA | TGTGCCAGCAGTTACCAGGTGGGCACTGAAGCTTTCTTT | CASSYQVGTEAFF
TRBJ2-7 | NA | TRBV28 | TRBD1 | TGTGCCAGCAGTCCCTCGACAGGGGACTCCTACGAGCAGTACTTC | CASSPSTGDSYEQYF
TRBJ1-4 | NA | TRBV6-4 | TRBD1 | TGTGCCGGGGACAGGGAGAAACTGTTTTTT | CAGDREKLFF
TRBJ2-7 | NA | TRBV6-1 | NA | TGTGCCAGCAGTGATGGATCGGGGGCGGGCGAGCAGTACTTC | CASSDGSGAGEQYF
TRBJ2-5 | NA | TRBV6-6 | TRBD1 | TGTGCCAGCAGTTACGATGACAGGGTGCAAGAGACCCAGTACTTC | CASSYDDRVQETQYF
TRBJ1-1 | NA | TRBV7-8 | NA | TGTGCCAGCAGCTTAGGCGGCCTGAACACTGAAGCTTTCTTT | CASSLGGLNTEAFF
TRBJ1-4 | NA | TRBV9 | NA | TGTGCCAGCAGCGTTTGGGGGGACGGGAATGAAAAACTGTTTTTT | CASSVWGDGNEKLFF
TRBJ2-7 | NA | TRBV7-8 | TRBD1 | TGTGCCAGCAGCTCGCTAGACAGGGTGGATTACGAGCAGTACTTC | CASSSLDRVDYEQYF
TRBJ1-1 | NA | TRBV15 | NA | TGTGCCACCAGCAGTTTAACCCATGGGAACACTGAAGCTTTCTTT | CATSSLTHGNTEAFF
TRBJ1-1 | NA | TRBV27 | TRBD1 | TGTGCCAGCAGTTTACGGAAGGGGACAGGGAGGAGGAACACTGAAGCTTTCTTT | CASSLRKGTGRRNTEAFF
TRBJ2-2 | NA | TRBV5-1 | TRBD1 | TGCGCCAGCACCGATTTCTTGGGGACAGCGGACTCTGTACCGAACACCGGGGAGCTGTTTTTT | CASTDFLGTADSVPNTGELFF
TRBJ2-4 | NA | TRBV6-5 | NA | TGTGCCAGCAGCCGGGGGACCGAAAACATTCAGTACTTC | CASSRGTENIQYF
TRBJ2-1 | NA | TRBV19 | TRBD2 | TGTGCCAGTAGTTGGACTAGCGGGAGGTATGAGCAGTTCTTC | CASSWTSGRYEQFF
TRBJ2-1 | NA | TRBV6-6 | TRBD1 | TGTGCCAGCAGTACAGGGGGCCCCTACAATGAGCAGTTCTTC | CASSTGGPYNEQFF
TRBJ2-3 | NA | TRBV10-1 | NA | TGCGCCAGCAGTGGTCCAGATACGCAGTATTTT | CASSGPDTQYF
TRBJ1-1 | NA | TRBV4-2 | TRBD1 | TGTGCCAGCAGCACCTCAGGGGGAACGAACACTGAAGCTTTCTTT | CASSTSGGTNTEAFF